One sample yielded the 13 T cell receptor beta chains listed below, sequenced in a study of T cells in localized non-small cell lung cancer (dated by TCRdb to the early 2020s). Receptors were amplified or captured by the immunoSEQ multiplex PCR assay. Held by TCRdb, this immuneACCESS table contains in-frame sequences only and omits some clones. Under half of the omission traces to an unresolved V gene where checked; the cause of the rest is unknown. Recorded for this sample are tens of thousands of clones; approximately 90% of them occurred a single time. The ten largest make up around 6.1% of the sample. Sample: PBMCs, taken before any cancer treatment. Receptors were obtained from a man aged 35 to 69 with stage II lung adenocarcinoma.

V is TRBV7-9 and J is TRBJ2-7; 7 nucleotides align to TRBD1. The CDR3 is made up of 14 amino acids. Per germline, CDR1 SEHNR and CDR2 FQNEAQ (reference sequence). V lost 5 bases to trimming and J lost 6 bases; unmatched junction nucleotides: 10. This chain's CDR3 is CASSHQGQPGEQYF. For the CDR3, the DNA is TGTGCCAGCAGCCACCAGGGACAGCCAGGCGAGCAGTACTTC.

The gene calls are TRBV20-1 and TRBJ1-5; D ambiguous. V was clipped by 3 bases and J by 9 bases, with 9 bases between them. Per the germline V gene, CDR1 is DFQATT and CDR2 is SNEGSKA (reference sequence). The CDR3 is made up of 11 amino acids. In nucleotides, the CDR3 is TGCAGTGCTAGCGGCGGAGGGCCCCAGCATTTT. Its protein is CSASGGGPQHF.

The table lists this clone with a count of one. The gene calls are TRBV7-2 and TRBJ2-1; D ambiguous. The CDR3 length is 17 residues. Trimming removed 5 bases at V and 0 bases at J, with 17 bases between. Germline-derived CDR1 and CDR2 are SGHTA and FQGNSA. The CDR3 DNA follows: TGTGCCAGCAGCCTACCCCCATTAGTTCTCTCCTACAATGAGCAGTTCTTC. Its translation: CASSLPPLVLSYNEQFF.

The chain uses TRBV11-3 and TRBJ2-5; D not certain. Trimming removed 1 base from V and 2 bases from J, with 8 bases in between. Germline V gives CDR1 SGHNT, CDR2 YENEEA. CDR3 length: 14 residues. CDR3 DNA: TGTGCCAGCAGCTTAGCCGGCCATCAAGAGACCCAGTACTTC. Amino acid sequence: CASSLAGHQETQYF.

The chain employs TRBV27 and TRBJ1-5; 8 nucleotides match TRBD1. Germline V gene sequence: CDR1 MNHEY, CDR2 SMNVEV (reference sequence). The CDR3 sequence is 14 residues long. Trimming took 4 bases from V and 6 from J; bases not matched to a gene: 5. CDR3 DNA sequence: TGTGCCAGCAGTTCGCAGGGGGCAGGTCAGCCCCAGCATTTT. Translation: CASSSQGAGQPQHF.

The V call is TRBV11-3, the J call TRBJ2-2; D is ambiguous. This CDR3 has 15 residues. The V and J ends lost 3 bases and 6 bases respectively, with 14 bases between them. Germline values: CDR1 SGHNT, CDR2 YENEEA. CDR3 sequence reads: CASSFEGSISGELFF. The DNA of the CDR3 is TGTGCCAGCAGCTTCGAAGGAAGTATCTCCGGGGAGCTGTTTTTT.

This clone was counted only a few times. CDR3 DNA: TGCGCCAGCAGCCAAGGCGCAATCGCAGCTAATGAAAAACTGTTTTTT. It specifies CASSQGAIAANEKLFF. V and J are TRBV4-1 and TRBJ1-4; unclear D gene. Trimming shortened V by 1 base and J by 3 bases, and 12 bases separated the two germline ends. This CDR3 region has 16 residues. Germline CDR1 reads MGHRA; CDR2 reads YSYEKL.

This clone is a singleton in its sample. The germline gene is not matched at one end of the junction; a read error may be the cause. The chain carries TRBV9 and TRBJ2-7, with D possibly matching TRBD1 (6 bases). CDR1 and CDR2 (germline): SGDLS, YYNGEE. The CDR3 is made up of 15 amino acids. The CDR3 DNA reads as TGTACCAGCAGCGTTTATAGGGACAACTCCTACGAGCAGTACTTC. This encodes CTSSVYRDNSYEQYF.

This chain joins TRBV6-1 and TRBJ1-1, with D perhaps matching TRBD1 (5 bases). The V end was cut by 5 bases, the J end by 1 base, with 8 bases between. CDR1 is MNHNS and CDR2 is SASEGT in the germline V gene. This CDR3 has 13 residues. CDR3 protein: CASSRGGNTEAFF. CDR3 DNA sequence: TGTGCCAGCAGTCGGGGGGGGAACACTGAAGCTTTCTTT.

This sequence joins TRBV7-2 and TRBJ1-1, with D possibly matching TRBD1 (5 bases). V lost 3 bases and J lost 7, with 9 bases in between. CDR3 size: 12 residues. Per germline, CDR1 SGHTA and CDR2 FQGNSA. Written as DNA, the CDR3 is TGTGCCAGCAGCTTGGGCACAGGTGAAGCTTTCTTT. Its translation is CASSLGTGEAFF.

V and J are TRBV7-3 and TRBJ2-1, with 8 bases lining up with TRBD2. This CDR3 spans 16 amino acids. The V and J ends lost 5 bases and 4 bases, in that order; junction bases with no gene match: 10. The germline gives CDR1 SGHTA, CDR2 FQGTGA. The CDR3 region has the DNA TGTGCCAGCAGCCCAGGGGCGGGGGGAATATACAATGAGCAGTTCTTC. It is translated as CASSPGAGGIYNEQFF.

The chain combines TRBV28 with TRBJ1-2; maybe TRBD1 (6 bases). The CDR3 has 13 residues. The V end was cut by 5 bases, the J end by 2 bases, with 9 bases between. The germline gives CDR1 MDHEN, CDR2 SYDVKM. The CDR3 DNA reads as TGTGCCAGCAGTGGGGGGGCCAACTATGGCTACACCTTC. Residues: CASSGGANYGYTF.

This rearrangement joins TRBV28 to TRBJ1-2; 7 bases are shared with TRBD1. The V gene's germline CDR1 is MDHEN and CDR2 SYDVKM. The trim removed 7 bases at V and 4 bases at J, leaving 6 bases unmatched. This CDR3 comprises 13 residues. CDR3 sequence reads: CASTRQGVYGYTF. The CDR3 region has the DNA TGTGCCAGCACTCGACAGGGAGTCTATGGCTACACCTTC.